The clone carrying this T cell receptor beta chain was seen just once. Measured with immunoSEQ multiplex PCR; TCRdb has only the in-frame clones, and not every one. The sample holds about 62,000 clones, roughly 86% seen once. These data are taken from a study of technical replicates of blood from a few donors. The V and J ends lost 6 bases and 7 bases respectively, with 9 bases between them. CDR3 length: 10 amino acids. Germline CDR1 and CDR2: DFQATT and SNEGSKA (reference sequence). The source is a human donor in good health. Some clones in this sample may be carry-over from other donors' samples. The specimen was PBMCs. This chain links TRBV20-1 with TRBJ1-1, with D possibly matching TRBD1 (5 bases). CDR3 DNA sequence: TGCAGTGCGCGACAGTTTGAAGCTTTCTTT. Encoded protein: CSARQFEAFF.